This T cell receptor beta chain is from a study of blood T cells in healthy people across ages. Study-wide points: Any changes in expanded clonotypes were possibly confounded, as donor CMV status remained unknown. Among long-lived donors, naive CD4+ cells were more numerous and diversity higher than in aged donors. The diversity estimates, figures obtained from one million T cells, were considered underestimates.

CDR1 is SGHVS, CDR2 FNYEAQ, per germline. The CDR3 consists of 16 residues. As for this clonotype: The antigen remains unidentified. This may arise from a read error, as a much more abundant clone is one base away.

A sample-barcoded 5' primer and a J-beta primer mix were used in a second PCR of about 7 to 12 cycles. Each CDR3 protein gets one entry after TCRdb re-called the 5' RACE reads with MiXCR. The profile shows some 890,000 distinct CDR3 sequences, under 35% of them singletons. These data were likewise used in another study, on T cells of mothers and their children.

The chain couples TRBV7-6 to TRBJ1-6, with 10 positions matching TRBD1. Material: blood. The clonotype originates from a middle-aged woman in good health. CDR3 loop: CASSGDRGHGNSPRHF. The CDR3 DNA is TGTGCCAGCAGCGGAGACAGGGGGCATGGGAATTCACCCCGCCACTTT.